The 7 T cell receptor delta chains listed next were all sequenced from one sample in a study of gammadelta T cells in human blood. TCRdb redid clone calling on the RT-PCR reads using CATT. This table holds more than 800 delta-chain clones, roughly 51% found once. The source material was Vgamma9Vdelta2 gamma-delta T cells from cord blood. The receptor source for this set is a newborn.

As for this clone: This sequence is one base from a far larger clone and is likely a read error. This specimen includes other DNA sequences encoding the same CDR3. The chain is built from TRDV2 and TRDJ2, with D maybe TRDD3 (5 bases). Germline V lookup: CDR1 GEAIGNYY, CDR2 EKD. The CDR3 length is 16 residues. Trimming took 4 bases from V and 0 from J, leaving 14 bases between them. The chain's CDR3 is CACEGLGTSLTAQLFF. CDR3 bases: TGTGCCTGTGAAGGCTTGGGGACCTCTTTGACAGCACAACTCTTCTTT.

Points on this clone: This likely stems from a read error, as it lies one base from a far larger clone. In the same sample, other DNA sequences code for this CDR3. The chain uses TRDV2 and TRDJ1; 10 bases are a match to TRDD3. Per the germline V gene, CDR1 is GEAIGNYY and CDR2 is EKD. The V gene end was trimmed by 1 base and the J gene end by 2 bases; junction bases not matched to a gene: 30. This CDR3 contains 24 residues. The CDR3 DNA is TGTGCCTGTGACACTGAATCGTGGGGGATACTATGGCGGGCAAAAGACAAGAATACCGATAAACTCATCTTT. It translates to CACDTESWGILWRAKDKNTDKLIF.

As concerns this clone: A read error likely explains this, since a far larger clone differs by one base. V is TRDV2 and J is TRDJ3; 13 positions match TRDD3. This CDR3 is built from 24 residues. Germline lookup yields CDR1 GEAIGNYY and CDR2 EKD. Losses at the gene ends were 0 bases for V and 2 bases for J; bases not matched to a gene: 18. The chain's CDR3 is CACDTESVSTGGYGTPWDTRQMFF. Here the CDR3 DNA reads TGTGCCTGTGACACCGAGAGCGTGTCCACTGGGGGATACGGGACTCCCTGGGACACCCGACAGATGTTTTTC.

This clone was detected once. A far bigger clonotype differs at one base, so this is likely a read error. Within the sample, other DNA sequences also encode this same CDR3. This sequence joins TRDV2 and TRDJ2; TRDD3 might be the D (6 bases). There are 14 residues in the CDR3. V was shortened by 4 bases and J by 4 bases, with 12 bases between the two germline ends. From germline, CDR1 is GEAIGNYY and CDR2 EKD. CDR3 residues: CACDTGWGTAQLFF. The CDR3, as DNA: TGTGCCTGTGATACCGGCTGGGGGACAGCACAACTCTTCTTT.

As to this clone: A far larger clone lies a single base away; this is likely a read error. The same CDR3 is also encoded by other DNA sequences in this sample. The chain recombines TRDV2 with TRDJ1; 7 bases match TRDD3. The ends lost 1 base at V and 4 bases at J; junction bases unmatched: 11. The CDR3 runs 16 residues. Looked up from germline, CDR1 is GEAIGNYY and CDR2 is EKD. The DNA for the CDR3 is TGTGCCTGTGACACTGGCATCTGGGGGGCAGACGATAAACTCATCTTT. It codes for CACDTGIWGADDKLIF.

On this clone: This likely traces to a read error, being one base from a far larger clone. The genes are TRDV2 and TRDJ3; a possible D gene is TRDD3 (6 bases). The length of the CDR3 is 17 residues. Deletions cut 0 bases from V and 0 bases from J, with 8 bases between. CDR1 is GEAIGNYY and CDR2 is EKD in the germline V gene. DNA for the CDR3: TGTGCCTGTGACACCTGGGGGGGCTCCTGGGACACCCGACAGATGTTTTTC. Translation: CACDTWGGSWDTRQMFF.

By sample fraction, this clone is medium-sized (0.01 to 0.1%). The V gene is TRDV2, the J gene TRDJ3, with D possibly matching TRDD3 (6 bases). Germline CDR1 GEAIGNYY, CDR2 EKD. The CDR3 runs to 19 residues. V was shortened by 5 bases and J by 0 bases, with 19 bases between the two germline ends. CDR3 region: CACAFRGEIDSWDTRQMFF. The DNA for the CDR3 is TGTGCCTGTGCCTTTCGGGGGGAGATTGACTCCTGGGACACCCGACAGATGTTTTTC.